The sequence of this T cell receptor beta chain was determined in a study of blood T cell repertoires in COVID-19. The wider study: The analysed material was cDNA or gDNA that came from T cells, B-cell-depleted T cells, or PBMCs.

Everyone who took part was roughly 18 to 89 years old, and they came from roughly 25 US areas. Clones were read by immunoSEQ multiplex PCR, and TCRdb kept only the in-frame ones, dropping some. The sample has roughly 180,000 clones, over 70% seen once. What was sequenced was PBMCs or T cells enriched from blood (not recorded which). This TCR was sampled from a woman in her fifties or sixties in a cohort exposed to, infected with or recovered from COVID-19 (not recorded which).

Here the CDR3 reads CASSLIGGTSANTGELFF. The CDR3 nucleotides are TGTGCCAGCAGCTTAATTGGGGGGACTAGCGCTAACACCGGGGAGCTGTTTTTT. The chain links TRBV7-3 to TRBJ2-2; 10 nucleotides align to TRBD2. V gave up 1 base and J gave up 2 bases; unmatched junction bases: 7. This CDR3 has 18 amino acids. Germline V gene lookup returns CDR1 SGHTA and CDR2 FQGTGA.